One TCR beta chain is described in this entry. Participants reported their clinical history, and cohort assignment relied on those reports. V was shortened by 0 bases and J by 1 base, with 6 bases between the two germline ends. CDR1 is WSHSY and CDR2 is SAAADI in the germline V gene. The CDR3 has 14 amino acids. The sample belongs to a study of blood T cell repertoires in COVID-19. On the study more broadly: Italy, Spain and the United States were the sources of the convalescent and acute COVID-19 samples.

Generated by immunoSEQ multiplex PCR, the TCRdb table keeps only in-frame clones and is missing some. The top ten hold over 3% of the sample, which has about 220,000 clones, more than 80% seen once. The chain employs TRBV10-2 and TRBJ1-1; D call uncertain. Input material: PBMCs or T cells enriched from blood (not recorded which). The clonotype originates from a woman between 35 and 50 years old with acute COVID-19. CDR3 coding DNA: TGCGCCAGCAGTGAGTCTTTACAGAACACTGAAGCTTTCTTT. This encodes CASSESLQNTEAFF.